This T cell receptor (beta chain) was sequenced during a study of blood T cells in healthy people across ages. Study findings and constraints: Diversity was estimated from one million T cells, and these estimates were considered underestimates. Per million T cells, TCR beta diversity dropped roughly linearly as age increased.

A minimum of 7 million PBMCs was isolated per sample. Trimming took off 1 base at V and 5 bases at J, with 9 bases between the two ends. CDR3 size: 13 residues. The germline V gene has CDR1 DFQATT and CDR2 SNEGSKA (reference sequence). A J-beta primer mix and a sample-barcoded 5' primer were used in a second PCR of roughly 7 to 12 cycles. One entry per CDR3 protein, called by TCRdb with MiXCR from the 5' RACE reads. This table holds 1.6 million or so distinct CDR3 sequences, about 31% found once. This clonotype was counted only a few times. The antigen remains unidentified. The sequence was collected from a woman in her twenties or thirties in good health. V usage is TRBV20-1 and J usage is TRBJ1-5; possibly TRBD1 for D (5 bases). Sequenced material: blood. CDR3: CSARVDTYQPQHF. CDR3 DNA sequence: TGCAGTGCTAGAGTGGACACTTATCAGCCCCAGCATTTT.